Listed below are T cell receptor beta chains from one sample, sequenced in a study of blood T cells in healthy people across ages. MiXCR was run by TCRdb on the 5' RACE reads, yielding one entry per CDR3 protein. The sample yields hundreds of thousands of distinct CDR3 sequences, 45% to 65% seen once. The sequencing sample was made of blood. Receptors originate from a man in his fifties or sixties in good health. The CDR3 runs from the conserved cysteine through the conserved F or W. A D gene is named only where the DNA matches it firmly. Clone size is shown for a subset of rows, as once, few, many or a class of expanded clone.

j_call | clone_size | d_call | v_call | cdr3_nt | cdr3_aa
TRBJ2-7 | . | TRBD2 | TRBV4-1 | TGCGCCAGCAGCCAGGGACTAGGATCGAGCAATGAGCAGTACTTC | CASSQGLGSSNEQYF
TRBJ2-1 | . | TRBD2 | TRBV29-1 | TGCAGCGTTGGACCCCGACTAGCGGGCAATGAGCAGTTCTTC | CSVGPRLAGNEQFF
TRBJ1-2 | . | . | TRBV7-9 | TGTGCCAGCAGCCCGGACGGGGGAATAAACTATGGCTACACCTTC | CASSPDGGINYGYTF
TRBJ2-7 | few | TRBD2 | TRBV6-2/TRBV6-3 | TGTGCCAGCAGTTTCCCGGGGGGAACCTACGAGCAGTACTTC | CASSFPGGTYEQYF
TRBJ2-1 | . | TRBD2 | TRBV6-2/TRBV6-3 | TGTGCCAGCAGTTACCCGTTAGCGGGAGTCTCGAATGAGCAGTTCTTC | CASSYPLAGVSNEQFF
TRBJ1-2 | few | . | TRBV6-5 | TGTGCCAGCCTGGACAGAAGCTATGGCTACACCTTC | CASLDRSYGYTF
TRBJ2-1 | . | . | TRBV29-1 | TGCAGCGCTACAGGCGAATCTTACAATGAGCAGTTCTTC | CSATGESYNEQFF
TRBJ2-1 | . | . | TRBV5-1 | TGCGCCAGCAGCTTGGGGGGCGGACTCTCCTACAATGAGCAGTTCTTC | CASSLGGGLSYNEQFF
TRBJ2-1 | . | . | TRBV7-2 | TGTGCCAGCAGCTTAGATGGGGGGCGAAGCGAGCAGTTCTTC | CASSLDGGRSEQFF
TRBJ1-2 | . | . | TRBV6-1 | TGTGCCAGCACCCCCAGCAGGGCTGTCTGGGATGGCTACACCTTC | CASTPSRAVWDGYTF
TRBJ2-6 | few | TRBD2 | TRBV7-3 | TGTGCCAGCAGCTTATACGCTAGCGGTTTCTCTGGGGCCAACGTCCTGACTTTC | CASSLYASGFSGANVLTF
TRBJ2-7 | few | . | TRBV9 | TGTGCCAGCAGCGTAGCCTCCCTATCGGACGAGCAGTACTTC | CASSVASLSDEQYF
TRBJ1-2 | . | TRBD1 | TRBV20-1 | TGCAGTGCTACGAAGGGGCTGACCGGGACAGGGAGCAGCTATGGCTACACCTTC | CSATKGLTGTGSSYGYTF
TRBJ2-4 | once | TRBD2 | TRBV5-1 | TGCGCCAGCAGTCGGACTAGCGGGAAGGAAAACATTCAGTACTTC | CASSRTSGKENIQYF
TRBJ2-5 | few | . | TRBV5-1 | TGCGCCAGCAGCCCCCGGGACCGTGCGTGGGAGACCCAGTACTTC | CASSPRDRAWETQYF
TRBJ2-1 | . | TRBD2 | TRBV2 | TGTGCCAGCAGTGAAGCAGCGGGAGAGTGGGGACTCTACAATGAGCAGTTCTTC | CASSEAAGEWGLYNEQFF
TRBJ2-5 | . | TRBD2 | TRBV7-6 | TGTGCCAGCAGCCCCTCTGCTGACGGACTAGCGGGAAGAGAGACCCAGTACTTC | CASSPSADGLAGRETQYF
TRBJ2-1 | many | TRBD2 | TRBV5-6 | TGTGCCAGCAGCTTGACTAGCGGGGTGCCCCGAGGTGAGCAGTTCTTC | CASSLTSGVPRGEQFF
TRBJ2-3 | few | TRBD1 | TRBV6-1 | TGTGCCACCGCACAGGGGCTAGGCACAGATACGCAGTATTTT | CATAQGLGTDTQYF
TRBJ2-7 | few | TRBD2 | TRBV29-1 | TGCAGCGCCGGGACTACCGGACAAATCTCCTACAATGAGCAGTACTTC | CSAGTTGQISYNEQYF
TRBJ2-1 | . | TRBD2 | TRBV3-1 | TGTGCCAGCAGCCCCTCAGCGGGGAGCTCCTACAATGAGCAGTTCTTC | CASSPSAGSSYNEQFF
TRBJ2-3 | few | TRBD2 | TRBV7-2 | TGTGCCAGCAGCCCAGGGCAGGGCTCGGGGGGAGGTACGCAGTATTTT | CASSPGQGSGGGTQYF
TRBJ2-3 | few | . | TRBV28 | TGTGCCAGCACCGGGATGTGGAGTACAGATACGCAGTATTTT | CASTGMWSTDTQYF
TRBJ2-1 | few | TRBD2 | TRBV29-1 | TGCAGCGCCCAAGGAGCGGGAGGCGGCTCCTACAATGAGCAGTTCTTC | CSAQGAGGGSYNEQFF
TRBJ2-1 | . | TRBD2 | TRBV7-9 | TGTGCCAGCAGCTCACTAGCGGGATCGAGCTCCTACAATGAGCAGTTCTTC | CASSSLAGSSSYNEQFF
TRBJ2-1 | . | . | TRBV10-3 | TGTGCCATCAGGGGGGATCAGGGGGGGGATGAGCGGTTCTTC | CAIRGDQGGDERFF
TRBJ2-6 | . | . | TRBV3-1 | TGTGCCAGCAGCCCTGCCTCGAGCCCTGGGGCCAACGTCCTGACTTTC | CASSPASSPGANVLTF
TRBJ2-7 | . | TRBD1 | TRBV3-1 | TGTGCCAGCAGGTCTGGGACAGCGATTTACGAGCAGTACTTC | CASRSGTAIYEQYF
TRBJ1-5 | once | . | TRBV4-2 | TGTGCCAGCAGCCAAGATGAAGAAGGCTTTCAGCCCCAGCATTTT | CASSQDEEGFQPQHF
TRBJ2-3 | . | . | TRBV3-1 | TGTGCCAGCAGCAGGGATTCAGCTGGAGATACGCAGTATTTT | CASSRDSAGDTQYF
TRBJ2-7 | . | TRBD1 | TRBV6-2/TRBV6-3 | TGTGCCAGCAGTTACTACGGACAGGCCTACGAGCAGTACTTC | CASSYYGQAYEQYF
TRBJ2-3 | many | TRBD1 | TRBV7-2 | TGTGCCAGCAGCCCTCTTCCCCTGGGACAGCCCACAGATACGCAGTATTTT | CASSPLPLGQPTDTQYF
TRBJ1-2 | . | TRBD1 | TRBV4-3 | TGCGCCAGCAGCCCGACCAGGGGGACAGGGAATTTCTATGGCTACACCTTC | CASSPTRGTGNFYGYTF
TRBJ2-3 | many | . | TRBV20-1 | TGCAGTGCTAGCGGGAGCACAGATACGCAGTATTTT | CSASGSTDTQYF
TRBJ2-5 | few | . | TRBV20-1 | TGCAGTGCTCACTTCAACATGGGAGAGACCCAGTACTTC | CSAHFNMGETQYF
TRBJ1-6 | . | . | TRBV19 | TGTGCCAGTAGTAGGGACACCTATAATTCACCCCTCCACTTT | CASSRDTYNSPLHF
TRBJ2-7 | few | TRBD1 | TRBV5-1 | TGCGCCAGCAGCCTTGGGACAGGGAGGTACTACGAGCAGTACTTC | CASSLGTGRYYEQYF
TRBJ2-5 | . | . | TRBV20-1 | TGCAGTGTAACAGGGCAAGAGACCCAGTACTTC | CSVTGQETQYF
TRBJ2-1 | many | TRBD2 | TRBV7-9 | TGTGCCAGCAGCCGGACTAGCGGGCTCAATGAGCAGTTCTTC | CASSRTSGLNEQFF
TRBJ1-2 | once | . | TRBV14 | TGTGCCAGCAGCCAAGAGTTACAGGGCTATGGCTACACCTTC | CASSQELQGYGYTF
TRBJ2-1 | once | . | TRBV20-1 | TGCAGTGCAGCAGACATCTACAATGAGCAGTTCTTC | CSAADIYNEQFF
TRBJ2-3 | . | TRBD2 | TRBV6-1 | TGTGCCAGCAGTGAAGCGGGGACTATGAACACAGATACGCAGTATTTT | CASSEAGTMNTDTQYF
TRBJ1-2 | . | . | TRBV15 | TGTGCCACCAGCAGAGAGGGGTCCCACTATGGCTACACCTTC | CATSREGSHYGYTF
TRBJ2-3 | . | TRBD2 | TRBV12-3/TRBV12-4 | TGTGCCAGCAGCCCGGTAGCGGGGGGGCGCACAGATACGCAGTATTTT | CASSPVAGGRTDTQYF
TRBJ2-3 | . | . | TRBV7-9 | TGTGCCAGCGGGGGGAAACGGGACAGCCCACTATCTCTCACAGATACGCAGTATTTT | CASGGKRDSPLSLTDTQYF